This is a list of T cell receptor beta chains from one sample in a study of CD8 T cells in Susac syndrome. TCRdb re-called the immunoSEQ multiplex PCR reads through MiXCR, storing one row per CDR3 protein. Of just under 95,000 distinct CDR3 sequences in the sample, 85% to 95% were seen once. The source material was CD4+ T cells from PBMCs. The receptor set was obtained from a human donor with Susac syndrome. Both conserved end residues are part of each CDR3. The D gene is left open where the match is weak.

j_call d_call v_call cdr3_aa
TRBJ1-2 TRBD1 TRBV30 CAWRGQTANYGYTF
TRBJ2-3 NA TRBV7-9 CASSLVGASTDTQYF
TRBJ1-4 NA TRBV20-1 CSAKPGISEKLFF
TRBJ2-5 NA TRBV6-5 CASSPGTVKETQYF
TRBJ2-5 NA TRBV6-5 CASSQGDVETQYF
TRBJ1-6 NA TRBV6-2/TRBV6-3 CASCSGPRAPLHF
TRBJ2-1 TRBD2 TRBV9 CASSPGTSGGNEQFF
TRBJ1-1 NA TRBV6-5 CASSRAGEAFF
TRBJ1-1 TRBD1 TRBV20-1 CSAPGQGNTEAFF
TRBJ2-5 NA TRBV5-1 CASSLAFDQETQYF
TRBJ2-3 TRBD2 TRBV4-2 CASSQENSGHADTQYF
TRBJ2-7 NA TRBV29-1 CSVEVIGAGASEQYF
TRBJ2-7 NA TRBV20-1 CSALPVEISYEQYF
TRBJ2-5 NA TRBV2 CASSDGGRTQYF
TRBJ2-7 NA TRBV3-1 CASSLARVSEQYF
TRBJ2-5 NA TRBV4-1 CASSQEGSGALETQYF
TRBJ1-2 TRBD1 TRBV4-3 CASSPAQGAGGYTF
TRBJ1-6 NA TRBV27 CASRLDSGASYNSPLHF
TRBJ2-3 NA TRBV20-1 CSARDQGLGTDTQYF